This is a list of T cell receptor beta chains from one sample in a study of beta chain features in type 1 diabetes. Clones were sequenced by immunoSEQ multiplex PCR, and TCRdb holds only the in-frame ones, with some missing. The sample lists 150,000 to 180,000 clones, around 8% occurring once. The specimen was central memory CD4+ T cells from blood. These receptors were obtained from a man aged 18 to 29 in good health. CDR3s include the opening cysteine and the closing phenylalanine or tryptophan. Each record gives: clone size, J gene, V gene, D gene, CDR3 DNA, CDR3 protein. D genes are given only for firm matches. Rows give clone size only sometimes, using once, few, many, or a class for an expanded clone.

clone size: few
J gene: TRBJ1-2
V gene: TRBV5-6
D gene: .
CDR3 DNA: TGTGCCAGCAGCCTACGGGGTTCATATGGCTACACCTTC
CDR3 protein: CASSLRGSYGYTF

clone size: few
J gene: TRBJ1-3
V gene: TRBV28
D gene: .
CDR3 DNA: TGTGCCAGCAGTCTCTACAGGAACACCATATATTTT
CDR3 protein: CASSLYRNTIYF

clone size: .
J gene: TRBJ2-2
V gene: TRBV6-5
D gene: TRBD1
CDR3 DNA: TGTGCCAGCAGTGCGGGACAGGGGAGCACCGGGGAGCTGTTTTTT
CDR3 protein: CASSAGQGSTGELFF

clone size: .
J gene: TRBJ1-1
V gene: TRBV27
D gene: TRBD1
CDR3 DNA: TGTGCCAGCAGTACGGGGACAGGCGTGAACACTGAAGCTTTCTTT
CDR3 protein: CASSTGTGVNTEAFF

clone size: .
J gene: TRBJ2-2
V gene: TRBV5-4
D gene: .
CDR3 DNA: TGTGCCAGCAGCCCGGGGGGCCCTCATTCGAACACCGGGGAGCTGTTTTTT
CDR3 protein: CASSPGGPHSNTGELFF

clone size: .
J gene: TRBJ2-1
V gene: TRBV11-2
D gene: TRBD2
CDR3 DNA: TGTGCCAGCAGACTGACTAGCCTCGGGAAGCAGTTCTTC
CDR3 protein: CASRLTSLGKQFF

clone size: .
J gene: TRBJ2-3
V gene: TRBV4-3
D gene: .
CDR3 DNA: TGCGCCAGCAGCCCTAGGGGAACTAGCCCCGAAGATACGCAGTATTTT
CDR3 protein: CASSPRGTSPEDTQYF

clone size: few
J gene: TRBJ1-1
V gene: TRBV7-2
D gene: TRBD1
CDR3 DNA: TGTGCCAGCAGCTTACAGGGGGCGGGCACTGAAGCTTTCTTT
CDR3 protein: CASSLQGAGTEAFF

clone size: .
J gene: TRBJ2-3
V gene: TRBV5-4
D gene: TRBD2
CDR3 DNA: TGTGCCAGCAGCTGGGGGACTAGTATCAACAGGTTATGGGTTACGCAGTATTTT
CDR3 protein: CASSWGTSINRLWVTQYF

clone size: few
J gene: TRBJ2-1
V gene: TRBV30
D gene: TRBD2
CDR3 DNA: TGTGCCTTCGGAGGGAGGGCCAGCTCCTACAATGAGCAGTTCTTC
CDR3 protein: CAFGGRASSYNEQFF

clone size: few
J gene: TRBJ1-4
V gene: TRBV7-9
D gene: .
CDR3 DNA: TGTGCCAGCAGCTTAATTCCCGGACACCAAAAACTGTTTTTT
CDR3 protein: CASSLIPGHQKLFF

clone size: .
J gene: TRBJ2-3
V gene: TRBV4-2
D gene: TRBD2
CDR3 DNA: TGTGCCAGCAGCCTGACCACCGGGGGGGCAGATACGCAGTATTTT
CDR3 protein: CASSLTTGGADTQYF

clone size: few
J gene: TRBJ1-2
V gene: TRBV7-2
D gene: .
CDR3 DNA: TGTGCCAGCAGCTTAGTTTCGGGAAAATTGGATGGCTACACCTTC
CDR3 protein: CASSLVSGKLDGYTF

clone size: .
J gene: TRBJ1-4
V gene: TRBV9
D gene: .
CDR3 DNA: TGTGCCAGCAGCGTAACGGTCGGGGGGCCTAATGAAAAACTGTTTTTT
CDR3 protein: CASSVTVGGPNEKLFF

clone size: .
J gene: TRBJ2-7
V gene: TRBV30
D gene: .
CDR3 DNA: TGTTGCCTGGGTTTTTCAGGTGTCGACGAGCAGTACTTC
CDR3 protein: CCLGFSGVDEQYF

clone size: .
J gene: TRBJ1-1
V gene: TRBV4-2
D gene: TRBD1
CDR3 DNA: TGTGCCAGCAGCTTGAGGACAGGGGGCGAAGCTTTCTTT
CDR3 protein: CASSLRTGGEAFF

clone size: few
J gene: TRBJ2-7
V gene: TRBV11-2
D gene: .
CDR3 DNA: TGTGCCAGCAGCTTAAGTACTGACTCCAGCTACGAGCAGTACTTC
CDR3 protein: CASSLSTDSSYEQYF

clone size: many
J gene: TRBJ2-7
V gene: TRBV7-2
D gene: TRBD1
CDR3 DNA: TGTGCCAGCAGCTCGGGACAGGGAGCTTACGAGCAGTACTTC
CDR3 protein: CASSSGQGAYEQYF

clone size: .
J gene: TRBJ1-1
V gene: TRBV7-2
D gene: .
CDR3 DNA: TGTGCCAGCAGCCCTTCCATAGGGGGGAACACTGAAGCTTTCTTT
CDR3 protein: CASSPSIGGNTEAFF

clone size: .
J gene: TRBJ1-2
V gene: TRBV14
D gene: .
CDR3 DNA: TGTGCCAGCAGCCAAGCCTACAGGGCTGATGGCTACACCTTC
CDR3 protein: CASSQAYRADGYTF

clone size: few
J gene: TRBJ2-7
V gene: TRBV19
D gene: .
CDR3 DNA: TGTGCCAGTAGTGCACAGGACGGCTACGAGCAGTACTTC
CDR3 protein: CASSAQDGYEQYF

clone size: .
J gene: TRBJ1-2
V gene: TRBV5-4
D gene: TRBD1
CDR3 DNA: TGTGCCAGCAGCTTTAACAGGGGGGACTATGGCTACACCTTC
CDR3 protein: CASSFNRGDYGYTF

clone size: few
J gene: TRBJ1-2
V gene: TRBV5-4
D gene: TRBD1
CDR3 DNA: TGTGCCAGCAGCCCACCACCAATTGCACAGGGGCACGGTGGCTACACCTTC
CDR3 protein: CASSPPPIAQGHGGYTF

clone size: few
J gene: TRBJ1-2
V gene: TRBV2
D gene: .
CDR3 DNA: TGTGCCAGCAGTGATTACAGGAACTATGGCTACACCTTC
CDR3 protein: CASSDYRNYGYTF

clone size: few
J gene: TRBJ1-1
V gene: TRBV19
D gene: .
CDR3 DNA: TGTGCCAGTAATTTGCAGGGAACGAACACTGAAGCTTTCTTT
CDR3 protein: CASNLQGTNTEAFF

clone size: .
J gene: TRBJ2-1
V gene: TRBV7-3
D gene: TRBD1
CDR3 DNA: TGTGCCAGCAGCTTAAGGACAGGGCTTAACAATGAGCAGTTCTTC
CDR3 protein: CASSLRTGLNNEQFF

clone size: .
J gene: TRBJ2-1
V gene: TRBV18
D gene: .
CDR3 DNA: TGTGCCAGCTCCCTCCAGGGGAACCCCTACAATGAGCAGTTCTTC
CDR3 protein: CASSLQGNPYNEQFF

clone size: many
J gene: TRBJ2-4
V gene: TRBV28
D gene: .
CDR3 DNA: TGTGCCAGCAGTTTAGGGACTCTTGGGTATATTCAGTACTTC
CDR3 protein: CASSLGTLGYIQYF

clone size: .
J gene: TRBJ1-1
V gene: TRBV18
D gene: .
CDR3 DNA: TGTGCCAGCTCCTCCGCAGGGCATGACACTGAAGCTTTCTTT
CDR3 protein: CASSSAGHDTEAFF

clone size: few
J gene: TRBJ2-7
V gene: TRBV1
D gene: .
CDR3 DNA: TGCACCAGCAGTCCTAGCGGGGGGGGGACCTACGAGCAGTACTTC
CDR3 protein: CTSSPSGGGTYEQYF

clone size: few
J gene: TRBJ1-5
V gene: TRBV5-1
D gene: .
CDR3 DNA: TGCGCCAGCAGCTTGACAGGTTATGGTCAGCCCCAGCATTTT
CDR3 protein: CASSLTGYGQPQHF

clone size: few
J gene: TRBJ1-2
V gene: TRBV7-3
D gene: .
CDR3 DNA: TGTGCCAGCAGCTTAGTAGCAGGGGACGGCTACACCTTC
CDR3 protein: CASSLVAGDGYTF

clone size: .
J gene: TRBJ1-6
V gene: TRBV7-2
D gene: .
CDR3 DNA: TGTGCCAGCAGCCCCGGGACAACTTCACCCCTCCACTTT
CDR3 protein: CASSPGTTSPLHF

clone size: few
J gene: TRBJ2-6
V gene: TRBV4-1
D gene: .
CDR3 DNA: TGCGCCAGCAGCCTCGGAGCAGTCTGGAGGGCCAACGTCCTGACTTTC
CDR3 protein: CASSLGAVWRANVLTF

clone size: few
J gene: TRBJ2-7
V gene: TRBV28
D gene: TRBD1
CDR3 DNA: TGTGCCACCCGGGACAGGGGCCGGAACGAGCAGTACTTC
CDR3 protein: CATRDRGRNEQYF

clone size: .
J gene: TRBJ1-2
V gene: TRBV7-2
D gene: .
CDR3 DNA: TGTGCCAGCAGCTTATTACAGGGAAATGGCTACACCTTC
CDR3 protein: CASSLLQGNGYTF